This TCR beta chain came from a study of siplizumab effects on memory and regulatory T cells. As to this clone: The target antigen is unknown.

Every sample had 80,000 to 100,000 of its TCR templates assayed. The method was immunoSEQ multiplex PCR; TCRdb's version includes in-frame clones alone and lacks a portion of them. The sample yields about 72,000 clones, roughly 89% seen once. Germline V CDR1 and CDR2: SGHNT, YYREEE (reference sequence). The CDR3 totals 15 residues. Trimming removed 5 bases from V and 0 bases from J; junction bases left unmatched: 7. Study-level results: Under siplizumab, alloreactive sequences traced to unstimulated CD4+ memory cells were significantly reduced. Tracing alloreactive clones into unstimulated subsets worked for only a minor fraction of them.

The chain joins TRBV5-4 to TRBJ1-1; 7 nucleotides line up with TRBD1. Sequencing input: CD8+ T cells sorted from blood. This TCR came from a human donor in good health. The CDR3 DNA reads as TGTGCCAGCAGGCCAGACAGGGCCTTGAACACTGAAGCTTTCTTT. Its protein is CASRPDRALNTEAFF.